The 5 T cell receptor beta chains below were found in one sample sequenced in a study of blood T cell repertoires in COVID-19. Profiling relied on immunoSEQ multiplex PCR, and the TCRdb table lists in-frame clones only, not all of them. The sample yields approximately 140,000 clones, less than 90% seen once. The sample was peripheral blood. The receptors here all came from a young man with COVID-19, enrolled during active disease.

The genes are TRBV12-3 or TRBV12-4 and TRBJ1-3; D might be TRBD1 (5 bases). With 4 bases removed from V and 4 bases from J, the gap between germline ends came to 8 bases. This CDR3 contains 13 residues. CDR3 amino acids: CASSSGLGNTIYF. The CDR3 nucleotides are TGTGCCAGCAGTTCAGGGTTAGGAAACACCATATATTTT.

The chain carries TRBV2 and TRBJ2-7; D is perhaps TRBD2 (6 bases). The CDR3 loop spans 18 amino acids. V gave up 6 bases and J gave up 3 bases, with 27 bases separating them. Germline loops: CDR1 SNHLY, CDR2 FYNNEI. CDR3 in amino acids: CASRTGLSFWELNYEQYF. The CDR3, as DNA: TGTGCCAGCAGGACGGGACTCTCCTTTTGGGAATTAAACTACGAGCAGTACTTC.

The rearrangement joins TRBV9 to TRBJ2-1, with D hard to call. Trimming stripped 3 bases from V and 0 bases from J, with 10 bases between. The CDR3 runs to 15 residues. The germline V gene encodes CDR1 SGDLS and CDR2 YYNGEE. In nucleotides, the CDR3 is TGTGCCAGCAGCGCCGAGCCTACCTCCTACAATGAGCAGTTCTTC. Its protein product is CASSAEPTSYNEQFF.

The chain links TRBV27 to TRBJ1-6, with 7 positions matching TRBD1. Germline trimming cut 5 bases from V and 5 bases from J; bases unmatched to any gene: 6. CDR1 MNHEY and CDR2 SMNVEV come from the germline V gene (reference sequence). This CDR3 spans 15 amino acids. The CDR3 sequence: CASSPGTANNSPLHF. The CDR3 DNA reads TGTGCCAGCAGTCCGGGGACAGCTAATAATTCACCCCTCCACTTT.

This chain links TRBV7-2 with TRBJ1-6; 7 bases align to TRBD1. The germline gives CDR1 SGHTA, CDR2 FQGNSA. The trim removed 5 bases at V and 7 bases at J, leaving 8 bases unmatched. The CDR3 has 15 amino acids. The CDR3 DNA reads as TGTGCCAGCAGCCTTCGACAGGGACTGAATTCACCCCTCCACTTT. Translation gives CASSLRQGLNSPLHF.